A single sample is the source of the 5 T cell receptor beta chains below, sequenced in a study. The bulk TCR libraries came from a modified SMART protocol. Using its own MiXCR run on the 5' RACE reads, TCRdb lists one record per CDR3 protein. The data show 600 to 700 distinct CDR3 sequences, 20% to 25% seen once. The source material was gluten tetramer+ CD4+ T cells from blood or duodenal biopsy (not recorded which); whether cultured is not recorded, sampled while untreated, on a gluten-free diet, or during gluten challenge (not recorded which). These receptors originate from a female donor with celiac disease.

This chain connects TRBV7-6 to TRBJ2-7, with D tentatively TRBD1 or TRBD2 (5 bases each). Trimming stripped 5 bases from V and 6 bases from J, with 14 bases between. The CDR3 length is 13 residues. CDR1 and CDR2 (germline): SGHVS, FNYEAQ. The CDR3 reads CASSLYRDAEQYF. CDR3 in DNA: TGTGCCAGCAGCCTATACCGGGACGCCGAGCAGTACTTC.

This clonotype occurred many times. V gene TRBV7-3 combines with J gene TRBJ1-2; no reliable D call. Deletions cut 4 bases from V and 6 bases from J, with 12 bases between. Germline V lookup: CDR1 SGHTA, CDR2 FQGTGA. The CDR3 has 13 amino acids. The CDR3 spells CASSSRQGNGYTF. The CDR3 coding sequence is TGTGCCAGCAGCTCTCGGCAAGGGAATGGCTACACCTTC. The whole variable domain, filled in from reference TRBV7-3 and TRBJ1-2, reads GAGVSQTPSNKVTEKGKYVELRCDPISGHTALYWYRQSLGQGPEFLIYFQGTGAADDSGLPNDRFFAVRPEGSVSTLKIQRTERGDSAVYLCASSSRQGNGYTFGSGTRLTVV.

The rearrangement joins TRBV7-2 to TRBJ2-3; maybe TRBD1 (6 bases). Germline V CDR1 and CDR2: SGHTA, FQGNSA. Trimming pared 6 bases from V and 0 bases from J, leaving 10 bases between. The CDR3 loop spans 14 amino acids. CDR3 sequence reads: CASRGTLSTDTQYF. Here the CDR3 DNA reads TGTGCCAGCAGGGGGACACTCAGCACAGATACGCAGTATTTT. The full variable domain, rest sourced from reference TRBV7-2 and TRBJ2-3, is GAGVSQSPSNKVTEKGKDVELRCDPISGHTALYWYRQSLGQGLEFLIYFQGNSAPDKSGLPSDRFSAERTGGSVSTLTIQRTQQEDSAVYLCASRGTLSTDTQYFGPGTRLTVL.

This CDR3 is CASSLSGTYEQYF. CDR3 DNA: TGTGCCAGCAGCTTAAGCGGTACCTACGAGCAGTACTTC. J is TRBJ2-7 and V is TRBV13, with a weak D call TRBD2 (5 bases). The CDR3 loop spans 13 amino acids. Germline V gene lookup returns CDR1 PRHDT and CDR2 FYEKMQ (reference sequence). V lost 2 bases to trimming and J lost 2 bases, with 7 bases between them.

The V call is TRBV25-1, the J call TRBJ1-1; a possible D gene is TRBD1 (5 bases). Germline V lookup: CDR1 MGHDK, CDR2 SYGVNS. V was cut by 8 bases and J by 4 bases, with 14 bases left in between. The CDR3 runs 13 residues. CDR3 bases: TGTGCCAGCGCGGGACTTTCGAGCACTGAAGCTTTCTTT. Residues: CASAGLSSTEAFF.